What follows are 10 T cell receptor beta chains derived from one specimen sequenced in a study of blood T cell repertoires in COVID-19. This table comes from immunoSEQ multiplex PCR, and its TCRdb copy is limited to in-frame clones, with some not included. The sample has 200,000 to 250,000 clones, over 65% seen once; the top ten hold 3% to 4%. The sequenced sample was PBMCs or T cells enriched from blood (not recorded which). The origin of the receptors is a woman aged 60-75 years who had recovered from COVID-19.

V usage is TRBV12-3 or TRBV12-4 and J usage is TRBJ2-1; the D gene is possibly TRBD2 (6 bases). This CDR3 contains 13 residues. V shed 6 bases and J shed 4 bases, with 10 bases lying between them. Here the CDR3 DNA reads TGTGCCAGCAGACTAGCCCTGTACAATGAGCAGTTCTTC. Translation: CASRLALYNEQFF.

The chain uses TRBV5-1 and TRBJ2-5, with D perhaps TRBD1 (5 bases). The ends were cut back, 3 bases at V and 5 bases at J, with 14 bases in the middle. Germline V gene lookup returns CDR1 SGHRS and CDR2 YFSETQ. The CDR3 consists of 14 residues. CDR3 protein: CASSSGSRAETQYF. CDR3 in DNA: TGCGCCAGCAGCTCCGGCAGCAGGGCCGAGACCCAGTACTTC. The full variable domain, with the rest looked up from reference TRBV5-1 and TRBJ2-5, is KAGVTQTPRYLIKTRGQQVTLSCSPISGHRSVSWYQQTPGQGLQFLFEYFSETQRNKGNFPGRFSGRQFSNSRSEMNVSTLELGDSALYLCASSSGSRAETQYFGPGTRLLVL.

The V and J genes are TRBV7-2 and TRBJ2-7, with D unclear. Per germline, CDR1 SGHTA and CDR2 FQGNSA. With 5 bases removed from V and 0 bases from J, the gap between germline ends came to 14 bases. This CDR3 has 15 residues. CDR3 sequence (DNA): TGTGCCAGCAGCCCTCCTACACACAGCTCCTACGAGCAGTACTTC. Amino acid sequence: CASSPPTHSSYEQYF. Based on the CDR3 plus reference TRBV7-2 and TRBJ2-7, the full variable domain is GAGVSQSPSNKVTEKGKDVELRCDPISGHTALYWYRQSLGQGLEFLIYFQGNSAPDKSGLPSDRFSAERTGGSVSTLTIQRTQQEDSAVYLCASSPPTHSSYEQYFGPGTRLTVT.

The chain carries TRBV7-9 and TRBJ1-1, with D possibly TRBD1 on 6 matching bases. This CDR3 region has 15 residues. Trimming took 5 bases from V and 3 from J, leaving 16 bases between them. The germline CDR1 and CDR2 sequences are SEHNR and FQNEAQ (reference sequence). The CDR3 protein is CASSPQGRRDTEAFF. Written as DNA, the CDR3 is TGTGCCAGCAGCCCACAGGGAAGGCGGGACACTGAAGCTTTCTTT. Filled out from reference TRBV7-9 and TRBJ1-1, the complete variable domain reads DTGVSQNPRHKITKRGQNVTFRCDPISEHNRLYWYRQTLGQGPEFLTYFQNEAQLEKSRLLSDRFSAERPKGSFSTLEIQRTEQGDSAMYLCASSPQGRRDTEAFFGQGTRLTVV.

The rearrangement joins TRBV27 to TRBJ1-1, with 7 bases fitting TRBD1. Trimming took 10 bases from V and 5 from J; bases not matched to a gene: 7. The CDR3 sequence is 12 residues long. Germline assignment: CDR1 MNHEY and CDR2 SMNVEV (reference sequence). The CDR3 is CATRGGYTEAFF. The CDR3 nucleotides are TGTGCCACTCGAGGGGGCTATACTGAAGCTTTCTTT.

The chain has TRBV18 and TRBJ1-2; the D is unclear. Germline lookup yields CDR1 KGHSH and CDR2 LQKENI. The CDR3 is made up of 16 amino acids. Trimming removed 1 base at V and 1 base at J, with 13 bases between. The CDR3 DNA reads TGTGCCAGCTCACCACGCACGGTAGAGGGTAACTATGGCTACACCTTC. This sequence encodes CASSPRTVEGNYGYTF. Based on the CDR3 plus reference TRBV18 and TRBJ1-2, the full variable domain is NAGVMQNPRHLVRRRGQEARLRCSPMKGHSHVYWYRQLPEEGLKFMVYLQKENIIDESGMPKERFSAEFPKEGPSILRIQQVVRGDSAAYFCASSPRTVEGNYGYTFGSGTRLTVV.

This chain joins TRBV7-2 and TRBJ1-1; D is unresolved. Germline CDR1 and CDR2: SGHTA and FQGNSA. Between the trimmed V and J ends, which lost 2 bases and 2 bases, there was a span of 9 bases. The CDR3 is made up of 14 amino acids. CDR3 coding DNA: TGTGCCAGCAGCTTATTTCAGGATAACACTGAAGCTTTCTTT. This gives the protein CASSLFQDNTEAFF.

CDR3 sequence (DNA): TGTGCCAGCAGTTACGGGGGGGGCAATCAGCCCCAGCATTTT. Translated: CASSYGGGNQPQHF. This sequence joins TRBV6-5 and TRBJ1-5; TRBD1 is a possible D gene (5 bases). V was pared by 2 bases and J by 2 bases, with 7 bases between. The CDR3 covers 14 residues. The germline V gene has CDR1 MNHEY and CDR2 SVGAGI.

The CDR3 sequence: CASGGSILPDTQYF. The CDR3 nucleotides read TGTGCCAGCGGAGGGAGTATTTTGCCAGATACGCAGTATTTT. The V call is TRBV19, the J call TRBJ2-3, with D perhaps TRBD2 (6 bases). V was trimmed by 9 bases and J by 4 bases, leaving 17 bases between them. The CDR3 is 14 amino acids. The germline gives CDR1 LNHDA, CDR2 SQIVND (reference sequence).

The chain combines TRBV13 with TRBJ2-7; 9 bases are shared with TRBD2. Germline CDR1 and CDR2: PRHDT and FYEKMQ (reference sequence). Losses at the gene ends were 5 bases for V and 3 bases for J; bases not matched to a gene: 8. This CDR3 spans 15 amino acids. The CDR3: CASSTGAGGLYEQYF. The CDR3 nucleotides read TGTGCCAGCAGCACCGGGGCGGGAGGGCTCTACGAGCAGTACTTC.